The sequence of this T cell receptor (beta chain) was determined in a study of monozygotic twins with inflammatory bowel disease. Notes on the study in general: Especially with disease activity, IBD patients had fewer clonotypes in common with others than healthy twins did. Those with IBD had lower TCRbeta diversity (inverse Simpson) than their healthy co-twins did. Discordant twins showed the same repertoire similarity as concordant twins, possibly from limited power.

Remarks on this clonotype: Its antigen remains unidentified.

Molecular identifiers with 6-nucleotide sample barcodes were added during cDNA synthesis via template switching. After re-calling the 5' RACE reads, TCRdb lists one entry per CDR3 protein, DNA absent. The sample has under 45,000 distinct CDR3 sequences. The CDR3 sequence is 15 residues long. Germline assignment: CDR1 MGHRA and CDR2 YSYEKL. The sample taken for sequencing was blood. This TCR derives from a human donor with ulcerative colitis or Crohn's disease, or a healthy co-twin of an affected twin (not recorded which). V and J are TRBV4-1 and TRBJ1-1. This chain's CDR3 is CASSQRELVAAEAFF.